This T cell receptor (beta chain) was profiled in a study of cytomegalovirus exposure and HLA in healthy donors. This clone showed up just a few times. The PCR contained 60 Vbeta and 13 Jbeta primers. Some clones are missing from TCRdb's copy, which holds only in-frame ones; the method was immunoSEQ multiplex PCR. The sample includes tens of thousands of clones, roughly a tenth seen only once; the top ten take 24%. This CDR3 is 14 amino acids long. V dropped 4 bases and J dropped 5 bases, with 14 bases sitting between them. Germline assignment: CDR1 SGHDT and CDR2 YYEEEE. The TCR comes from a man aged 60 to 69 in good health and CMV-seropositive. Input material: PBMCs. This rearrangement joins TRBV5-6 to TRBJ2-3; D is possibly TRBD1 (6 bases). The CDR3 nucleotides read TGTGCCAGCAGCCTTGGACAGAGAGGAGATACGCAGTATTTT. As protein: CASSLGQRGDTQYF.